These 25 T cell receptor beta chains came from one sample sequenced in a study of blood T cell repertoires in COVID-19. Profiled with immunoSEQ multiplex PCR; TCRdb holds only in-frame clones, not every one. The sample comprises 100,000 to 150,000 clones, approximately 89% of which are singletons, and about an eighth rests with the top ten. Sequenced sample: peripheral blood. These receptor sequences come from a woman in her seventies with COVID-19, enrolled during active disease.

V usage is TRBV7-2 and J usage is TRBJ2-2; D call uncertain. The CDR3 loop spans 13 amino acids. The ends were cut back, 1 base at V and 6 bases at J, with 6 bases in the middle. Looked up from germline, CDR1 is SGHTA and CDR2 is FQGNSA. The CDR3 spells CASSLVLAGELFF. Here the CDR3 DNA reads TGTGCCAGCAGCTTAGTGCTAGCCGGGGAGCTGTTTTTT.

The chain uses TRBV21-1 and TRBJ1-2. TRBV21-1 is given as a pseudogene. The CDR3 runs 14 residues. CDR3 protein: CASKEGGADYGYTF. The CDR3 DNA reads as TGTGCCAGCAAAGAAGGAGGGGCGGACTATGGCTACACCTTC.

This clone was picked up one time. The chain couples TRBV7-6 to TRBJ1-2; TRBD1 aligns across 12 bases. The V gene's germline CDR1 is SGHVS and CDR2 FNYEAQ. V lost 4 bases and J lost 4; bases outside the gene matches: 4. CDR3 length equals 15 residues. CDR3 loop: CASSSGQGAGYGYTF. In nucleotides, the CDR3 is TGTGCCAGCAGCTCGGGACAGGGGGCAGGCTATGGCTACACCTTC.

The V and J genes are TRBV28 and TRBJ2-7; 11 positions agree with TRBD1. The germline gives CDR1 MDHEN, CDR2 SYDVKM. The CDR3 has 14 amino acids. J gave up 6 bases and V 0 bases, and 1 base lay outside the gene matches. The CDR3 region is CASSLWGTGGEQYF. For the CDR3, the DNA is TGTGCCAGCAGTTTATGGGGGACAGGGGGCGAGCAGTACTTC.

The V call is TRBV5-1, the J call TRBJ2-7; 8 positions match TRBD2. The CDR3 has 14 residues. V trimming: 4 bases; J trimming: 0 bases; junction bases outside the gene matches: 3. Per germline, CDR1 SGHRS and CDR2 YFSETQ. For the CDR3, the DNA is TGCGCCAGCAGCCAGCGGGGGCCCTCCTACGAGCAGTACTTC. This sequence encodes CASSQRGPSYEQYF.

This rearrangement joins TRBV3-1 (or the pseudogene TRBV3-2) to TRBJ1-3, with 7 bases that match TRBD1. This CDR3 spans 16 amino acids. Per the germline V gene, CDR1 is LGHDT and CDR2 is YNNKEL (reference sequence). V trimming: 4 bases; J trimming: 3 bases; junction bases outside the gene matches: 9. The CDR3 loop is CASSLRTGLGGNTIYF. The CDR3 DNA reads TGTGCCAGCAGCCTACGGACAGGTCTGGGTGGAAACACCATATATTTT.

The CDR3 is CASSQGGQGPNYGYTF. In DNA form, the CDR3 reads TGTGCCAGCAGCCAAGGGGGACAGGGGCCCAACTATGGCTACACCTTC. This chain joins TRBV3-1 (or the pseudogene TRBV3-2) and TRBJ1-2; TRBD1 aligns across 10 bases. The CDR3 is made up of 16 amino acids. Germline lookup yields CDR1 LGHDT and CDR2 YNNKEL (reference sequence). J was trimmed by 2 bases and V by 1 base; bases with no gene match: 4.

This clone appeared a single time. CDR3: CASSVTADYGYTF. The CDR3 DNA follows: TGCGCCAGCAGTGTTACTGCCGACTATGGCTACACCTTC. The V call is TRBV10-1, the J call TRBJ1-2; no firm D call. Trimming took off 4 bases at V and 3 bases at J, with 9 bases between the two ends. CDR1 WNHNN and CDR2 SYGVQD come from the germline V gene (reference sequence). This CDR3 is built from 13 residues.

V usage is TRBV30 and J usage is TRBJ1-6; 8 bases map to TRBD1. The CDR3 sequence is 17 residues long. Germline CDR1 reads GTSNPN; CDR2 reads SVGIG (reference sequence). The V gene end was trimmed by 6 bases and the J gene end by 7 bases; junction bases not matched to a gene: 17. CDR3 amino acids: CACRSRQGARPNSPLHF. The DNA for the CDR3 is TGTGCCTGTCGAAGCAGGCAGGGGGCGCGACCCAATTCACCCCTCCACTTT.

The chain joins TRBV11-2 to TRBJ2-3; TRBD1 agrees at 8 bases. CDR1 is SGHAT, CDR2 FQNNGV, per germline. Trimming took 3 bases from V and 4 from J; bases not matched to a gene: 3. There are 14 residues in the CDR3. The CDR3 loop reads CASSLDREPDTQYF. The CDR3 DNA sequence: TGTGCCAGCAGCTTGGACAGGGAGCCAGATACGCAGTATTTT. Combining the CDR3 with reference TRBV11-2 and TRBJ2-3 gives the whole variable domain EAGVAQSPRYKIIEKRQSVAFWCNPISGHATLYWYQQILGQGPKLLIQFQNNGVVDDSQLPKDRFSAERLKGVDSTLKIQPAKLEDSAVYLCASSLDREPDTQYFGPGTRLTVL.

V usage is TRBV5-1 and J usage is TRBJ2-7; D gene uncertain. CDR1 is SGHRS and CDR2 is YFSETQ in the germline V gene. V was cut by 5 bases and J by 5 bases, with 17 bases left in between. The CDR3 is 14 residues long. CDR3 nucleotide sequence: TGCGCCAGCAGTCCCTGGCCCCATGGTAACGAGCAGTACTTC. This encodes CASSPWPHGNEQYF.

This chain joins TRBV19 and TRBJ1-2; D is unresolved. The CDR3 sequence is 14 residues long. Per the germline V gene, CDR1 is LNHDA and CDR2 is SQIVND (reference sequence). V shed 6 bases and J shed 1 base, with 12 bases lying between them. The CDR3 is CASRDRRVNYGYTF. CDR3 DNA: TGTGCCAGTAGAGACCGACGGGTTAACTATGGCTACACCTTC. The whole variable domain, filled in from reference TRBV19 and TRBJ1-2, reads DGGITQSPKYLFRKEGQNVTLSCEQNLNHDAMYWYRQDPGQGLRLIYYSQIVNDFQKGDIAEGYSVSREKKESFPLTVTSAQKNPTAFYLCASRDRRVNYGYTFGSGTRLTVV.

This chain links TRBV3-1 (or the pseudogene TRBV3-2) with TRBJ2-3; tentatively, D is TRBD2 (5 bases). Germline V CDR1 and CDR2: LGHDT, YNNKEL (reference sequence). Trimming removed 5 bases at V and 6 bases at J, with 15 bases between. The CDR3 runs 14 residues. The CDR3 sequence: CASSSPSGKDTQYF. The CDR3 DNA sequence: TGTGCCAGCAGCTCCCCGTCCGGGAAGGATACGCAGTATTTT.

V and J are TRBV5-4 and TRBJ2-1, with 10 bases aligning to TRBD2. The CDR3 runs to 16 residues. Germline V CDR1 and CDR2: SGHNT, YYREEE (reference sequence). With 4 bases clipped from V and 3 bases from J, the junction kept 7 bases outside the gene matches. The CDR3 sequence: CASSQTGLANYNEQFF. The CDR3 DNA reads as TGTGCCAGCAGCCAAACGGGACTAGCGAACTACAATGAGCAGTTCTTC.

This rearrangement joins TRBV19 to TRBJ2-5; maybe TRBD1 (5 bases). The CDR3 runs to 17 residues. V was shortened by 5 bases and J by 1 base, with 20 bases between the two germline ends. The germline gives CDR1 LNHDA, CDR2 SQIVND (reference sequence). The CDR3 protein is CASSSTGRVPSQETQYF. The CDR3 coding sequence is TGTGCCAGTAGTTCAACAGGCCGGGTCCCCTCCCAAGAGACCCAGTACTTC.

The chain couples TRBV5-1 to TRBJ2-5; 13 nucleotides match TRBD2. This CDR3 is 14 amino acids long. Looked up from germline, CDR1 is SGHRS and CDR2 is YFSETQ. V shed 6 bases and J 2 bases; nucleotides not matched to a gene: 1. The CDR3, as DNA: TGCGCCAGCATGGGACTAGCGGGACAAGAGACCCAGTACTTC. Its translation: CASMGLAGQETQYF.

The rearrangement links TRBV6-5 to TRBJ1-2; 8 bases line up with TRBD1. V trimming: 6 bases; J trimming: 6 bases; junction bases outside the gene matches: 9. Germline V CDR1 and CDR2: MNHEY, SVGAGI. This CDR3 has 14 residues. CDR3 residues: CASSSGGRGHGYTF. CDR3 in DNA: TGTGCCAGCAGCTCAGGGGGCAGGGGCCATGGCTACACCTTC.

This chain connects TRBV7-9 to TRBJ1-4; TRBD1 matches 11 bases. CDR1 and CDR2 from the germline V gene are SEHNR and FQNEAQ (reference sequence). This CDR3 has 16 amino acids. Trimming at V came to 1 base and at J to 7 bases, leaving 5 bases not matched to a gene. The CDR3 reads CASSLVWDRGFEKLFF. In DNA, the CDR3 is TGTGCCAGCAGCTTAGTATGGGACAGGGGGTTTGAAAAACTGTTTTTT.

The V gene is TRBV27, the J gene TRBJ1-1, with a tentative D call TRBD1 (5 bases). Deletions cut 3 bases from V and 6 bases from J, with 23 bases between. The CDR3 length is 17 residues. Germline-derived CDR1 and CDR2 are MNHEY and SMNVEV (reference sequence). The DNA for the CDR3 is TGTGCCAGCAGTTTTAGGATACAAGGGGCGAGATCGGCTGAAGCTTTCTTT. Amino acid sequence: CASSFRIQGARSAEAFF.

This chain uses TRBV4-1 with TRBJ1-4, with 8 bases matching TRBD1. CDR3 size: 15 residues. Trimming cost V 3 bases and J 8 bases; bases outside gene matches: 8. Germline V gene sequence: CDR1 MGHRA, CDR2 YSYEKL. CDR3 in DNA: TGCGCCAGCAGCCAGTGGACAGGGACGGGGGAAAAACTGTTTTTT. The encoded protein is CASSQWTGTGEKLFF.

V gene TRBV19 combines with J gene TRBJ1-1, with a possible D match to TRBD1 (6 bases). With 5 bases removed from V and 2 bases from J, the gap between germline ends came to 15 bases. Germline lookup yields CDR1 LNHDA and CDR2 SQIVND (reference sequence). CDR3 length equals 15 residues. The CDR3, as DNA: TGTGCCAGTAGTTTTACCGGACAGTTTAACACTGAAGCTTTCTTT. It encodes CASSFTGQFNTEAFF.

The J gene is TRBJ2-1, the V gene TRBV15; 15 bases map to TRBD2. The CDR3 extends over 17 amino acids. In germline, CDR1 is LNHNV, CDR2 YYDKDF (reference sequence). J gave up 8 bases and V 3 bases, and 8 bases lay outside the gene matches. The CDR3 protein is CATSRAGTSGGRDEQFF. The CDR3 DNA reads as TGTGCCACCAGCAGGGCAGGGACTAGCGGGGGGAGGGATGAGCAGTTCTTC.

CDR3 nucleotide sequence: TGTGCCAGCAGCTGGACTAGCGGGGGGGTTCAGGAGCTGTTTTTT. It encodes CASSWTSGGVQELFF. The chain combines TRBV7-2 with TRBJ2-2; 15 bases map to TRBD2. CDR3 size: 15 residues. In germline, CDR1 is SGHTA, CDR2 FQGNSA. V was pared by 4 bases and J by 10 bases, with 4 bases of the junction left unmatched.

The J gene is TRBJ2-5, the V gene TRBV11-2, with unresolved D. V lost 5 bases, J lost 2 bases, and 12 bases lay in between. Germline-derived CDR1 and CDR2 are SGHAT and FQNNGV. The CDR3 spans 14 residues. CDR3 residues: CASSPGWVQETQYF. In nucleotides, the CDR3 is TGTGCCAGCAGCCCAGGATGGGTACAAGAGACCCAGTACTTC.

The chain uses TRBV7-9 and TRBJ2-1; TRBD1 aligns across 7 bases. The CDR3 runs to 15 residues. Germline lookup yields CDR1 SEHNR and CDR2 FQNEAQ (reference sequence). V lost 3 bases, J lost 0 bases, and 2 bases stayed unmatched. CDR3 protein: CASSFGQVSYNEQFF. CDR3 DNA sequence: TGTGCCAGCAGCTTTGGACAGGTCTCCTACAATGAGCAGTTCTTC.